These 12 T cell receptor beta chains share one sample of origin, sequenced in a study of T cell responses to AZD1222 COVID-19 vaccine. Some clones are missing from TCRdb's copy, which holds only in-frame ones; the method was immunoSEQ multiplex PCR. The profile shows 82,000 or so clones, roughly nine tenths of them singletons. Sequencing used peripheral blood, obtained on day 0 of AZD1222 vaccination. These receptors originate from an adult in good health.

V usage is TRBV6-1 and J usage is TRBJ2-1; 7 bases align to TRBD1. From germline, CDR1 is MNHNS and CDR2 SASEGT. The CDR3 has 12 residues. Unmatched junction bases numbered 1, after V lost 6 bases and J lost 5 bases. CDR3 nucleotide sequence: TGTGCCAGCAGGGACAGGAACAATGAGCAGTTCTTC. Translation gives CASRDRNNEQFF.

The genes are TRBV28 and TRBJ1-2; D remains ambiguous. The germline gives CDR1 MDHEN, CDR2 SYDVKM. The CDR3 loop spans 12 amino acids. The V gene lost 4 bases and the J gene lost 3 bases, with 6 bases spanning the gap. CDR3 in amino acids: CASSSTDYGYTF. Here the CDR3 DNA reads TGTGCCAGCAGTTCGACCGACTATGGCTACACCTTC.

The V gene is TRBV27, the J gene TRBJ1-5; 12 positions match TRBD1. Losses at the gene ends were 6 bases for V and 1 base for J; bases not matched to a gene: 4. Germline CDR1 MNHEY, CDR2 SMNVEV (reference sequence). The CDR3 consists of 16 residues. In DNA, the CDR3 is TGTGCCAGCAGGGGACAGGGGGCGCCGAGCAATCAGCCCCAGCATTTT. Translating it yields CASRGQGAPSNQPQHF.

This chain connects TRBV6-2 or TRBV6-3 to TRBJ2-3; 8 bases map to TRBD1. This CDR3 spans 15 amino acids. Germline V gene data show CDR1 as MNHEY and CDR2 as SVGEGT. V was pared by 5 bases and J by 6 bases, with 10 bases of the junction left unmatched. CDR3 sequence (DNA): TGTGCCAGCAGTGGAGTCAGGGGGCCTCGGGATACGCAGTATTTT. It yields the protein CASSGVRGPRDTQYF.

This chain joins TRBV5-1 and TRBJ1-4; D unclear. Germline values: CDR1 SGHRS, CDR2 YFSETQ. The CDR3 covers 12 residues. Trimming shortened V by 4 bases and J by 5 bases, and 6 bases separated the two germline ends. The DNA for the CDR3 is TGCGCCAGCAGCCGACTGAATGAAAAACTGTTTTTT. Its protein product is CASSRLNEKLFF.

J is TRBJ2-5 and V is TRBV5-1; D possibly corresponds to TRBD2 (5 bases). V was shortened by 0 bases and J by 5 bases, with 11 bases between the two germline ends. The germline V gene encodes CDR1 SGHRS and CDR2 YFSETQ. The CDR3 sequence is 14 residues long. CDR3 in DNA: TGCGCCAGCAGCTTGGCCGATTTAGCGGAGACCCAGTACTTC. Its protein is CASSLADLAETQYF.

This chain links TRBV5-6 with TRBJ2-4; TRBD1 agrees at 10 bases. With 2 bases clipped from V and 0 bases from J, the junction kept 5 bases outside the gene matches. The CDR3 covers 17 residues. Germline V lookup: CDR1 SGHDT, CDR2 YYEEEE. The CDR3 spells CASSFDRGRLAKNIQYF. CDR3 nucleotides: TGTGCCAGCAGCTTCGACAGGGGGCGACTAGCCAAAAACATTCAGTACTTC.

The rearrangement links TRBV3-1 (or the pseudogene TRBV3-2) to TRBJ1-5; 10 nucleotides match TRBD1. V shed 4 bases and J 2 bases; nucleotides not matched to a gene: 5. Germline V lookup: CDR1 LGHDT, CDR2 YNNKEL (reference sequence). The CDR3 is 16 residues long. The CDR3 protein is CASSPQTGGGNQPQHF. In DNA form, the CDR3 reads TGTGCCAGCAGCCCCCAGACAGGGGGCGGCAATCAGCCCCAGCATTTT.

This chain links TRBV12-3 or TRBV12-4 with TRBJ1-6; D unresolved. This CDR3 has 13 amino acids. V dropped 3 bases and J dropped 7 bases, with 7 bases sitting between them. CDR3 in amino acids: CASSFTGNSPLHF. The CDR3 DNA is TGTGCCAGCAGTTTCACTGGGAATTCACCCCTCCACTTT.

For the CDR3, the DNA is TGTGCCAGCAGTGCCAGCGGGGGATCCTACAATGAGCAGTTCTTC. Encoded protein: CASSASGGSYNEQFF. The V and J genes are TRBV6-4 and TRBJ2-1; 8 bases map to TRBD2. CDR1 and CDR2 (germline): MRHNA, SNTAGT. The CDR3 runs 15 residues. The trim removed 4 bases at V and 1 base at J, leaving 3 bases unmatched.

Regarding this clone: Compared with germline, one end of the junction differs, possibly owing to a read error. The V gene is TRBV2, the J gene TRBJ1-2, with TRBD1 as a possible D gene (6 bases). The germline V gene has CDR1 SNHLY and CDR2 FYNNEI. The CDR3 totals 16 residues. This CDR3 reads CAGSVRRGGYHYGYTF. CDR3 nucleotide sequence: TGTGCCGGCAGTGTAAGGAGAGGGGGTTATCACTATGGCTACACCTTC. The full variable domain, completed using reference TRBV2 and TRBJ1-2, is EPEVTQTPSHQVTQMGQEVILRCVPISNHLYFYWYRQILGQKVEFLVSFYNNEISEKSEIFDDQFSVERPDGSNFTLKIRSTKLEDSAMYFCAGSVRRGGYHYGYTFGSGTRLTVV.

The chain carries TRBV7-9 and TRBJ2-1; the D gene is possibly TRBD2 (5 bases). Per germline, CDR1 SEHNR and CDR2 FQNEAQ (reference sequence). V was trimmed by 4 bases and J by 7 bases, leaving 11 bases between them. The CDR3 is made up of 13 amino acids. DNA for the CDR3: TGTGCCAGCAGCTCGACCGGGGATAATGAGCAGTTCTTC. Protein sequence: CASSSTGDNEQFF.